The 13 T cell receptor beta chains given below trace back to one sample, sequenced in a study of blood T cell repertoires in COVID-19. Only in-frame clones appear in the TCRdb table, and some are missing; sequencing was by immunoSEQ multiplex PCR. The profile shows around 270,000 clones, about 90% of them singletons. The source material was peripheral blood. The receptor set was obtained from a person aged 18 to 30 with COVID-19, enrolled during active disease.

This clone was recorded once. The chain couples TRBV19 to TRBJ2-3, with 9 bases aligning to TRBD2. Germline V gene data show CDR1 as LNHDA and CDR2 as SQIVND (reference sequence). This CDR3 has 15 amino acids. V trimming: 5 bases; J trimming: 2 bases; junction bases outside the gene matches: 5. The CDR3 DNA sequence: TGTGCCAGTAGTCGTAGCGGGAGTCACACAGATACGCAGTATTTT. It yields the protein CASSRSGSHTDTQYF. The full variable domain, in which reference TRBV19 and TRBJ2-3 provide the parts outside the CDR3, is DGGITQSPKYLFRKEGQNVTLSCEQNLNHDAMYWYRQDPGQGLRLIYYSQIVNDFQKGDIAEGYSVSREKKESFPLTVTSAQKNPTAFYLCASSRSGSHTDTQYFGPGTRLTVL.

The V and J genes are TRBV15 and TRBJ2-7; 11 bases agree with TRBD2. The CDR3 loop spans 15 amino acids. CDR1 LNHNV and CDR2 YYDKDF come from the germline V gene (reference sequence). J was trimmed by 2 bases and V by 6 bases; bases with no gene match: 6. CDR3 region: CATSQLAGGPYEQYF. As DNA, the CDR3 is TGTGCCACCAGTCAATTAGCGGGAGGGCCCTACGAGCAGTACTTC.

The rearrangement joins TRBV18 to TRBJ2-7, with 10 bases that match TRBD2. Germline assignment: CDR1 KGHSH and CDR2 LQKENI. J gave up 2 bases and V 4 bases, and 5 bases lay outside the gene matches. The CDR3 spans 15 residues. The CDR3 DNA reads as TGTGCCAGCTCACGGACAGCGGGAGGGACCTACGAGCAGTACTTC. It is translated as CASSRTAGGTYEQYF.

The chain links TRBV6-2 or TRBV6-3 to TRBJ2-7, with 8 bases fitting TRBD1. V was clipped by 0 bases and J by 3 bases; unmatched bases: 1. The CDR3 runs to 14 residues. CDR1 and CDR2 from the germline V gene are MNHEY and SVGEGT. CDR3 DNA sequence: TGTGCCAGCAGTTACTCGGGACAGGTCTACGAGCAGTACTTC. This codes for CASSYSGQVYEQYF.

To note about this clone: This specimen includes other DNA sequences encoding the same CDR3. The chain joins TRBV9 to TRBJ2-5, with TRBD1 identical over 8 bases. The CDR3 is made up of 14 amino acids. The germline gives CDR1 SGDLS, CDR2 YYNGEE. Trimming cost V 1 base and J 4 bases; bases outside gene matches: 3. The CDR3 DNA reads TGTGCCAGCAGCGTACAGGGGGCAGGAGAGACCCAGTACTTC. This translates into CASSVQGAGETQYF.

This clone was observed once. This chain connects TRBV19 to TRBJ2-2; 7 bases line up with TRBD1. This CDR3 contains 17 residues. The V and J ends lost 5 bases and 3 bases, in that order; junction bases with no gene match: 12. Germline assignment: CDR1 LNHDA and CDR2 SQIVND (reference sequence). The CDR3 loop reads CASSSIKWDSDTGELFF. In DNA, the CDR3 is TGTGCCAGTAGTTCCATAAAATGGGACAGCGACACCGGGGAGCTGTTTTTT.

The chain has TRBV9 and TRBJ2-1, with D perhaps matching TRBD2 (6 bases). V lost 3 bases, J lost 10 bases, and 11 bases lay in between. This CDR3 is 12 amino acids long. CDR1 SGDLS and CDR2 YYNGEE come from the germline V gene. CDR3 nucleotide sequence: TGTGCCAGCAGCGGCCTTGGGGGGGAGCAGTTCTTC. It specifies CASSGLGGEQFF.

This chain uses TRBV5-1 with TRBJ1-1; 9 nucleotides agree with TRBD1. The V gene's germline CDR1 is SGHRS and CDR2 YFSETQ. This CDR3 comprises 18 residues. J gave up 0 bases and V 0 bases, and 9 bases lay outside the gene matches. CDR3 bases: TGCGCCAGCAGCTTGGTGCGGACAGGGGAGGGAATGAACACTGAAGCTTTCTTT. Its protein is CASSLVRTGEGMNTEAFF.

This chain joins TRBV5-4 and TRBJ2-3, with 12 bases that match TRBD2. The germline V gene encodes CDR1 SGHNT and CDR2 YYREEE (reference sequence). This CDR3 contains 17 residues. The V and J ends lost 4 bases and 5 bases, in that order; junction bases with no gene match: 11. In DNA, the CDR3 is TGTGCCAGCAGCCATCTCCCCTCTAGCGGGAGGGAAGATACGCAGTATTTT. It is translated as CASSHLPSSGREDTQYF.

The J gene is TRBJ2-3, the V gene TRBV5-1; TRBD2 aligns across 7 bases. The length of the CDR3 is 14 residues. Germline assignment: CDR1 SGHRS and CDR2 YFSETQ. The ends lost 7 bases at V and 4 bases at J; junction bases unmatched: 9. The CDR3: CASAVAGVADTQYF. CDR3 nucleotide sequence: TGCGCCAGCGCGGTCGCGGGAGTAGCAGATACGCAGTATTTT.

The rearrangement joins TRBV9 to TRBJ2-1, with 10 bases that match TRBD2. The CDR3 has 16 amino acids. After removal of 4 bases from V and 2 bases from J, the junction contained 6 bases not matched to a gene. The germline gives CDR1 SGDLS, CDR2 YYNGEE. The CDR3 loop is CASSNLAGVPYNEQFF. CDR3 nucleotide sequence: TGTGCCAGCAGCAATCTAGCGGGAGTCCCCTACAATGAGCAGTTCTTC.

The chain uses TRBV19 and TRBJ1-4; a possible D gene is TRBD1 (5 bases). CDR1 is LNHDA, CDR2 SQIVND, per germline (reference sequence). The CDR3 extends over 12 amino acids. Trimming left V 10 bases short and J 8 bases short, with 14 bases between. CDR3 amino acids: CATRGGGEKLFF. In DNA form, the CDR3 reads TGTGCCACAAGGGGAGGAGGAGAAAAACTGTTTTTT.

The chain is built from TRBV6-1 and TRBJ2-2; no firm D call. This CDR3 spans 13 amino acids. The V end was cut by 2 bases, the J end by 3 bases, with 4 bases between. Germline V CDR1 and CDR2: MNHNS, SASEGT. As DNA, the CDR3 is TGTGCCAGCAGTGAACAGGACACCGGGGAGCTGTTTTTT. Residues: CASSEQDTGELFF.